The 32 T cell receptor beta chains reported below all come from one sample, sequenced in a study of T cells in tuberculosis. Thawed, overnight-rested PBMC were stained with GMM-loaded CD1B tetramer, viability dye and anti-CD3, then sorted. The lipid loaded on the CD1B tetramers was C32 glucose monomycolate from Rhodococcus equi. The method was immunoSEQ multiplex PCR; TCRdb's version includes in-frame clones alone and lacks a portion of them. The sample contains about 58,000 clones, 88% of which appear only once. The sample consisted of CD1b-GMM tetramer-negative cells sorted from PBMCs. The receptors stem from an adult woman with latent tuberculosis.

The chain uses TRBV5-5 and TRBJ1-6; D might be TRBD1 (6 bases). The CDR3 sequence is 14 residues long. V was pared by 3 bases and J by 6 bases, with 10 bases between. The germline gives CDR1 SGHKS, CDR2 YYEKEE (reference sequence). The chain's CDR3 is CASSSWTANSPLHF. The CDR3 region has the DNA TGTGCCAGCAGCTCCTGGACAGCTAATTCACCCCTCCACTTT.

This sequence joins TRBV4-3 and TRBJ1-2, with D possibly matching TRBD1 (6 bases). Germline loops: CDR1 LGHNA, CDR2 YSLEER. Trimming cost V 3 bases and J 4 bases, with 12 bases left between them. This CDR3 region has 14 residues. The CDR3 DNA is TGCGCCAGCAGCCAGGGAACAGGGTCCTATGGCTACACCTTC. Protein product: CASSQGTGSYGYTF.

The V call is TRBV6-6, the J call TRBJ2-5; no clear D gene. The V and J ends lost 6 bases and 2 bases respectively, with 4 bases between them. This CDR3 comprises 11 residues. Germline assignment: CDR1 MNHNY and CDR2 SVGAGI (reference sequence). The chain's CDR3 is CASSLQETQYF. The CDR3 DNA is TGTGCCAGCAGCCTGCAAGAGACCCAGTACTTC.

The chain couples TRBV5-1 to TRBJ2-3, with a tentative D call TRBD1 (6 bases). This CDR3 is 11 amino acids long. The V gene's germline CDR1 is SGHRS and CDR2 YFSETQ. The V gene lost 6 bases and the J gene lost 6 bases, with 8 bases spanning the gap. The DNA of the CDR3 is TGCGCCAGCAACAGGGCGGATACGCAGTATTTT. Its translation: CASNRADTQYF.

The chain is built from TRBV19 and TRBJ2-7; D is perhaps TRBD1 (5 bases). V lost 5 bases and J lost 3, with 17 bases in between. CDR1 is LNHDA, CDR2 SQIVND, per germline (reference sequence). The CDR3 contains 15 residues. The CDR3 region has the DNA TGTGCCAGTAGTGAAGGGCCAGGGCCGTTCTACGAGCAGTACTTC. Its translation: CASSEGPGPFYEQYF.

CDR3 nucleotides: TGTGCCAGCTCACCACCGATGTCAGGGGGCAATCAGCCCCAGCATTTT. Protein: CASSPPMSGGNQPQHF. The chain recombines TRBV18 with TRBJ1-5; tentatively, D is TRBD1 (6 bases). Trimming took 0 bases from V and 2 from J, leaving 11 bases between them. Per the germline V gene, CDR1 is KGHSH and CDR2 is LQKENI. There are 16 residues in the CDR3. Filled out from reference TRBV18 and TRBJ1-5, the complete variable domain reads NAGVMQNPRHLVRRRGQEARLRCSPMKGHSHVYWYRQLPEEGLKFMVYLQKENIIDESGMPKERFSAEFPKEGPSILRIQQVVRGDSAAYFCASSPPMSGGNQPQHFGDGTRLSIL.

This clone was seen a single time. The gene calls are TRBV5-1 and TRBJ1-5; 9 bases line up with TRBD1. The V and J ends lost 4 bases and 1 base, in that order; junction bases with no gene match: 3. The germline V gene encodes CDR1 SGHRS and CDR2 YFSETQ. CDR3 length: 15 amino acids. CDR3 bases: TGCGCCAGCAGCCTGGGGACAGGGAGCAATCAGCCCCAGCATTTT. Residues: CASSLGTGSNQPQHF.

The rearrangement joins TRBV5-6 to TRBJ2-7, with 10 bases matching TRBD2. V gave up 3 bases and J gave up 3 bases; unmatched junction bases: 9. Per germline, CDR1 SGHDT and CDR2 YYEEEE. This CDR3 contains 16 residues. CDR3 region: CASSSTASGRHYEQYF. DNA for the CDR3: TGTGCCAGCAGCTCTACAGCTAGCGGGAGACACTACGAGCAGTACTTC.

This CDR3 reads CASSGFGGYEQYF. CDR3 nucleotides: TGTGCCAGCAGCGGCTTCGGGGGCTACGAGCAGTACTTC. V is TRBV9 and J is TRBJ2-7; TRBD2 might be the D (6 bases). Trimming removed 3 bases from V and 3 bases from J, with 10 bases in between. The CDR3 spans 13 residues. Per germline, CDR1 SGDLS and CDR2 YYNGEE.

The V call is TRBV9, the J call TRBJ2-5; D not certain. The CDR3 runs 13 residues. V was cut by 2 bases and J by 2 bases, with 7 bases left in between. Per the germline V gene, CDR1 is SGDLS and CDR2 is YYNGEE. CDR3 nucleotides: TGTGCCAGCAGCGTGAGGCCTCAAGAGACCCAGTACTTC. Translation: CASSVRPQETQYF.

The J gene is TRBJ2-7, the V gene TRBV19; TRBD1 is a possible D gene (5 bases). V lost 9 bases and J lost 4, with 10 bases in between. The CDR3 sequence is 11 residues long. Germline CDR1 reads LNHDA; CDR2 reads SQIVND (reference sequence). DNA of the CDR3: TGTGCCAGCCGTCAGGGATACGAGCAGTACTTC. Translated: CASRQGYEQYF.

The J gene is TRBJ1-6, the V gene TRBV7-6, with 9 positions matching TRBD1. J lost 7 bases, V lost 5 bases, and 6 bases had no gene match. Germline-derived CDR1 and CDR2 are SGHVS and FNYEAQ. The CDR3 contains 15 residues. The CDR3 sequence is CASSLQTGGNSPLHF. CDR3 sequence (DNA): TGTGCCAGCAGCCTTCAGACAGGGGGAAATTCACCCCTCCACTTT.

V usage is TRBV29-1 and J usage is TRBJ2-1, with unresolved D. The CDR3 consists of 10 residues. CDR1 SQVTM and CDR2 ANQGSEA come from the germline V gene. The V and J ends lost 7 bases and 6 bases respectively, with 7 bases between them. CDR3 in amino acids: CSGGGNEQFF. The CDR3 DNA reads TGCAGCGGTGGCGGCAATGAGCAGTTCTTC.

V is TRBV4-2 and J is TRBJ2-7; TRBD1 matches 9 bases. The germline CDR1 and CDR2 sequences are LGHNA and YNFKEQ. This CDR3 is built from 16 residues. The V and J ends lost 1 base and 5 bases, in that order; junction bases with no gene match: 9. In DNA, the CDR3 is TGTGCCAGCAGCCAAGTGTCGGGACAGGGAAGGAACGAGCAGTACTTC. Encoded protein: CASSQVSGQGRNEQYF.

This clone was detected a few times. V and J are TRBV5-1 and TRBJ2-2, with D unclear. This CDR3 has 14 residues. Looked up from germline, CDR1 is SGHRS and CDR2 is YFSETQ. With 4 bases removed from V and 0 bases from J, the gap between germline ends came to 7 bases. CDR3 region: CASSPVTNTGELFF. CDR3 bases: TGCGCCAGCAGCCCGGTTACGAACACCGGGGAGCTGTTTTTT.

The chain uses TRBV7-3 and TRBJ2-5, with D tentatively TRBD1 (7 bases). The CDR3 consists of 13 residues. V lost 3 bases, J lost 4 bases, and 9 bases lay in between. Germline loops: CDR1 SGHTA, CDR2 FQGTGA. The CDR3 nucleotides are TGTGCCAGCAGCTTTCAGGGGGGAGAGACCCAGTACTTC. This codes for CASSFQGGETQYF.

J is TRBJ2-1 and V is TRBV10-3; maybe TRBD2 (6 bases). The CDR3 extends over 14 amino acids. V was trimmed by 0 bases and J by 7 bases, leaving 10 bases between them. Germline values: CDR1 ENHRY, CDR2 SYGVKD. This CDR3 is CAISESSGVNEQFF. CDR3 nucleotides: TGTGCCATCAGTGAGTCTAGCGGCGTTAATGAGCAGTTCTTC.

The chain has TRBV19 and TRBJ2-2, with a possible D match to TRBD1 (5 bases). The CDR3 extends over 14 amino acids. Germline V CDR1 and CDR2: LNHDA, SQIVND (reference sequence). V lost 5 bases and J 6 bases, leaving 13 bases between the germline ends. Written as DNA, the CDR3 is TGTGCCAGTAGTTCGGCAGGGCTTGCCGGGGAGCTGTTTTTT. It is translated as CASSSAGLAGELFF.

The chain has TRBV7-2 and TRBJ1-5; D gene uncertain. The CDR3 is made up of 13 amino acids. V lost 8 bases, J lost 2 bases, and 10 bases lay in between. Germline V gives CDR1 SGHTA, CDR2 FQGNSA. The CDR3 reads CASAPRGNQPQHF. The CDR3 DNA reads TGTGCCAGCGCCCCCCGGGGCAATCAGCCCCAGCATTTT. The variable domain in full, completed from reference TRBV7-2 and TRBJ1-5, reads GAGVSQSPSNKVTEKGKDVELRCDPISGHTALYWYRQSLGQGLEFLIYFQGNSAPDKSGLPSDRFSAERTGGSVSTLTIQRTQQEDSAVYLCASAPRGNQPQHFGDGTRLSIL.

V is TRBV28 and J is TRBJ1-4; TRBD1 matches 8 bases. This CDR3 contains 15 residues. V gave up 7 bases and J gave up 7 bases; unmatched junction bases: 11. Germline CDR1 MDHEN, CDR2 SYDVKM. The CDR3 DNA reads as TGTGCCAGCACTTCCGACAGGGGCTTAAGTGAAAAACTGTTTTTT. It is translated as CASTSDRGLSEKLFF.

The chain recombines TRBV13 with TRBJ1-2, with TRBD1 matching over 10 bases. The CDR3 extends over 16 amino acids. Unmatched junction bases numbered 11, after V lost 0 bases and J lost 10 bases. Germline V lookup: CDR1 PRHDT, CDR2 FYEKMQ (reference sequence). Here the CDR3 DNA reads TGTGCCAGCAGCTTAGGACCTCCGGGACAGGGGAGACACTACACCTTC. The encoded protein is CASSLGPPGQGRHYTF.

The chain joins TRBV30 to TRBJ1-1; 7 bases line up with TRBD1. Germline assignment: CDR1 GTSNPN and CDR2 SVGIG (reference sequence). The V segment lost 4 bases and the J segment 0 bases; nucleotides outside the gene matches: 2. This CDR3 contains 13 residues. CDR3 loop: CAWMTGLNTEAFF. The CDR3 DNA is TGTGCCTGGATGACAGGGTTGAACACTGAAGCTTTCTTT.

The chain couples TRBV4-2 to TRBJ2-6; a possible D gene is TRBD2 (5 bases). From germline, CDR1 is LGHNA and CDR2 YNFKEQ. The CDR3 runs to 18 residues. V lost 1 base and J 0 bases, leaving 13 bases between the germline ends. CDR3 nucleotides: TGTGCCAGCAGCCAAGGTCCTCCCGGGGTCTCTGGGGCCAACGTCCTGACTTTC. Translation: CASSQGPPGVSGANVLTF.

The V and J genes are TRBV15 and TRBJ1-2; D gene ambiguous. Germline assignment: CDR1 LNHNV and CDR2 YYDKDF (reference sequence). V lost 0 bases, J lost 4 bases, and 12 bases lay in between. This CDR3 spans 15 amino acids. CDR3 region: CATSRDPFGSYGYTF. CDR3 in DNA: TGTGCCACCAGCAGAGACCCTTTCGGGAGCTATGGCTACACCTTC.

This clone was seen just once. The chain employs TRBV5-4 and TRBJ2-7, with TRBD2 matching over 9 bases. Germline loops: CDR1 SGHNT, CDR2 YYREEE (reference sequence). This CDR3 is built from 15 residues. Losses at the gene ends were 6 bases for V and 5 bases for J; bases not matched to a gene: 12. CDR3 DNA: TGTGCCAGCAACTGGGCGGGAGGGTTGGACAACGAGCAGTACTTC. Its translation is CASNWAGGLDNEQYF.

The CDR3 reads CASSQGIGGTSSYNSPLHF. The CDR3 DNA is TGTGCCAGCAGCCAAGGGATTGGGGGGACTAGCTCCTATAATTCACCCCTCCACTTT. The rearrangement links TRBV4-2 to TRBJ1-6, with D perhaps TRBD1 (5 bases). The CDR3 length is 19 residues. V was cut by 1 base and J by 0 bases, with 16 bases left in between. Per germline, CDR1 LGHNA and CDR2 YNFKEQ.

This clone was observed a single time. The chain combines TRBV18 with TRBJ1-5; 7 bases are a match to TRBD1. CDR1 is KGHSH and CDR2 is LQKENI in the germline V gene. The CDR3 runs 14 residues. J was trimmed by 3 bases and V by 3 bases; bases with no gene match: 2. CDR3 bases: TGTGCCAGCTCACCTACAGGGGACAATCAGCCCCAGCATTTT. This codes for CASSPTGDNQPQHF.

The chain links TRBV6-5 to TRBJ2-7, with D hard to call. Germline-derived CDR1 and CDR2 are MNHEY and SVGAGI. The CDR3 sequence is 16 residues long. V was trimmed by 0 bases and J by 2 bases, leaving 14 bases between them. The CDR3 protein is CASSYSNLALPYEQYF. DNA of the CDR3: TGTGCCAGCAGTTACTCGAATCTTGCACTGCCCTACGAGCAGTACTTC.

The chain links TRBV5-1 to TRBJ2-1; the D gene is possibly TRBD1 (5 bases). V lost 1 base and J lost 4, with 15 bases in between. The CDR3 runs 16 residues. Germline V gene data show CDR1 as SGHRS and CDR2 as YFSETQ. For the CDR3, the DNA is TGCGCCAGCAGCTTGCCCAGGGTTCTGAGATACAATGAGCAGTTCTTC. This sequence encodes CASSLPRVLRYNEQFF.

CDR3: CASSQDWGGKNSPLHF. DNA for the CDR3: TGCGCCAGCAGCCAAGATTGGGGGGGCAAGAATTCACCCCTCCACTTT. The chain recombines TRBV4-3 with TRBJ1-6; a weak D match, TRBD1 (6 bases). The CDR3 spans 16 residues. CDR1 is LGHNA and CDR2 is YSLEER in the germline V gene. Trimming removed 0 bases at V and 7 bases at J, with 13 bases between.

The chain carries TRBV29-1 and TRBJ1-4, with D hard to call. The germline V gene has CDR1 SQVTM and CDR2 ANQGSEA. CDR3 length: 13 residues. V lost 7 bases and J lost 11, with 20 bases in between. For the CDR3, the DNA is TGCAGCGGCCGACCGTCCTCCTCGGGTAAACTGTTTTTT. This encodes CSGRPSSSGKLFF.

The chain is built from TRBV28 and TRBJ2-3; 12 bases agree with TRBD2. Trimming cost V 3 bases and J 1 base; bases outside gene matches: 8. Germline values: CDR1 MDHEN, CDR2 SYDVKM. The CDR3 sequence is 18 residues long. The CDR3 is CASSFMTSGRRGTDTQYF. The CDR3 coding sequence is TGTGCCAGCAGTTTTATGACTAGCGGGAGAAGGGGCACAGATACGCAGTATTTT. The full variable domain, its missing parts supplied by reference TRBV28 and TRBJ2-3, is DVKVTQSSRYLVKRTGEKVFLECVQDMDHENMFWYRQDPGLGLRLIYFSYDVKMKEKGDIPEGYSVSREKKERFSLILESASTNQTSMYLCASSFMTSGRRGTDTQYFGPGTRLTVL.